The 8 T cell receptor beta chains below all came from one sample that was sequenced in a study of blood T cell repertoires in COVID-19 (dated by TCRdb to 2020 to 2022). The method was the immunoSEQ multiplex PCR assay. The clones in this table, taken by TCRdb from immuneACCESS, are in-frame only. Not every clone is retained; where verified, under half of the shortfall comes from an unresolved V gene, and the cause of the rest is unknown. This sample holds roughly 78,000 clones; approximately 86% were observed only once. The ten largest clones represent roughly 2% of the sample. The sample taken for sequencing was peripheral blood. These receptors came from a woman aged 60-70 years with acute or convalescent COVID-19.

This CDR3 is CASSSAGTGDTSNTGELFF. In DNA, the CDR3 is TGTGCCAGCAGCTCAGCCGGGACAGGGGATACTTCGAACACCGGGGAGCTGTTTTTT. This chain connects TRBV7-3 to TRBJ2-2; 10 nucleotides line up with TRBD1. From germline, CDR1 is SGHTA and CDR2 FQGTGA. J was trimmed by 0 bases and V by 4 bases; bases with no gene match: 11. The CDR3 contains 19 residues.

This clone appeared a few times. The chain has TRBV6-2 or TRBV6-3 and TRBJ2-3, with 7 bases lining up with TRBD1. V lost 2 bases, J lost 1 base, and 3 bases stayed unmatched. This CDR3 has 15 amino acids. Germline V gene data show CDR1 as MNHEY and CDR2 as SVGEGT. CDR3 DNA sequence: TGTGCCAGCAGTTACCGACAGGGCGGCACAGATACGCAGTATTTT. As protein: CASSYRQGGTDTQYF.

CDR3 sequence reads: CASLAQGVRETQYF. CDR3 coding DNA: TGTGCTAGCCTGGCGCAGGGGGTCCGGGAGACCCAGTACTTC. V is TRBV12-5 and J is TRBJ2-5, with 7 bases aligning to TRBD1. Per germline, CDR1 LGHNT and CDR2 FRNRAP. Trimming took 9 bases from V and 5 from J; bases not matched to a gene: 12. This CDR3 has 14 amino acids. Filled out from reference TRBV12-5 and TRBJ2-5, the complete variable domain reads DARVTQTPRHKVTEMGQEVTMRCQPILGHNTVFWYRQTMMQGLELLAYFRNRAPLDDSGMPKDRFSAEMPDATLATLKIQPSEPRDSAVYFCASLAQGVRETQYFGPGTRLLVL.

The chain carries TRBV30 and TRBJ2-7; TRBD2 agrees at 8 bases. CDR3 length: 14 residues. Unmatched junction bases numbered 5, after V lost 0 bases and J lost 4 bases. The germline CDR1 and CDR2 sequences are GTSNPN and SVGIG (reference sequence). CDR3 coding DNA: TGTGCCTGGAGTGTAGAGGGCGGGAGGTACGAGCAGTACTTC. It encodes CAWSVEGGRYEQYF.

This chain joins TRBV7-9 and TRBJ2-3; D is ambiguous. Looked up from germline, CDR1 is SEHNR and CDR2 is FQNEAQ (reference sequence). This CDR3 comprises 14 residues. Trimming cost V 1 base and J 7 bases, with 12 bases left between them. Here the CDR3 DNA reads TGTGCCAGCAGCTTAGTGTCGTTCGTATATACGCAGTATTTT. It is translated as CASSLVSFVYTQYF.

This rearrangement joins TRBV2 to TRBJ2-1; D is possibly TRBD2 (6 bases). Per germline, CDR1 SNHLY and CDR2 FYNNEI. The germline V and J ends were trimmed by 7 bases and 7 bases, with 14 bases remaining between them. The CDR3 covers 13 residues. CDR3 bases: TGTGCCAGCAACTACGCGGAGGGGAATGAGCAGTTCTTC. This codes for CASNYAEGNEQFF.

This clone came up once. V usage is TRBV6-1 and J usage is TRBJ2-7; 10 bases match TRBD1. CDR3 length: 16 amino acids. The V segment lost 1 base and the J segment 1 base; nucleotides outside the gene matches: 4. Germline V lookup: CDR1 MNHNS, CDR2 SASEGT. The CDR3 sequence: CASSEGGTGASYEQYF. CDR3 sequence (DNA): TGTGCCAGCAGTGAAGGAGGGACAGGGGCGTCCTACGAGCAGTACTTC.

This clone turned up a few times. The chain combines TRBV28 with TRBJ1-1; D uncertain. This CDR3 region has 13 residues. The V gene's germline CDR1 is MDHEN and CDR2 SYDVKM. V dropped 5 bases and J dropped 1 base, with 8 bases sitting between them. The CDR3 DNA reads TGTGCCAGCAGTCAACGAGAGAACACTGAAGCTTTCTTT. This sequence encodes CASSQRENTEAFF.